This is a list of T cell receptor beta chains from one sample in a study of blood T cell repertoires in COVID-19. TCRdb keeps only in-frame clones here, not all; method: immunoSEQ multiplex PCR. Found here are hundreds of thousands of clones, approximately 84% of them singletons; the top ten hold about 4.5%. Source material: peripheral blood. The source is a man aged 50-60 years with acute or convalescent COVID-19. The CDR3 runs from the conserved cysteine through the conserved F or W. A D gene is named only where the DNA matches it firmly. Clone size is stated in some rows and not others, as once, few, many or a class when expanded.

j_gene: TRBJ1-5; d_gene: TRBD1; abundance: NA; v_gene: TRBV7-2; CDR3nt: TGTGCCAGCAGCTTCAGGGGGGTCAATCAGCCCCAGCATTTT; CDR3aa: CASSFRGVNQPQHF
j_gene: TRBJ1-3; d_gene: TRBD1; abundance: NA; v_gene: TRBV6-5; CDR3nt: TGTGCCAGCTTGGACAGGGCCGGGGGAAACACCATATATTTT; CDR3aa: CASLDRAGGNTIYF
j_gene: TRBJ1-4; d_gene: NA; abundance: NA; v_gene: TRBV3-1/TRBV3-2; CDR3nt: TGTGCCAGCAGCCAGACGAGGCTTGAAAAACTGTTTTTT; CDR3aa: CASSQTRLEKLFF
j_gene: TRBJ2-1; d_gene: NA; abundance: NA; v_gene: TRBV10-3; CDR3nt: TGTGCCATCAGTGAGTCCGGGACAAGATTAAATGAGCAGTTCTTC; CDR3aa: CAISESGTRLNEQFF
j_gene: TRBJ1-2; d_gene: NA; abundance: NA; v_gene: TRBV20-1; CDR3nt: TGCAGTGTCCCGGGGGACTATGGCTACACCTTC; CDR3aa: CSVPGDYGYTF
j_gene: TRBJ1-1; d_gene: TRBD1; abundance: NA; v_gene: TRBV11-2; CDR3nt: TGTGCCAGCAGCTTAGGACAGGGCGCTGAAGCTTTCTTT; CDR3aa: CASSLGQGAEAFF
j_gene: TRBJ2-1; d_gene: TRBD2; abundance: NA; v_gene: TRBV7-3; CDR3nt: TGTGCCAGCAGCTTATTTAGCGGGGGGGCCGATGAGCAGTTCTTC; CDR3aa: CASSLFSGGADEQFF
j_gene: TRBJ2-2; d_gene: NA; abundance: NA; v_gene: TRBV14; CDR3nt: TGTGCCAGCAGTCGGGGTGGAGCGAACACCGGGGAGCTGTTTTTT; CDR3aa: CASSRGGANTGELFF
j_gene: TRBJ1-5; d_gene: NA; abundance: NA; v_gene: TRBV3-1/TRBV3-2; CDR3nt: TGTGCCAGCAGCCGACAGATCAATCAGCCCCAGCATTTT; CDR3aa: CASSRQINQPQHF
j_gene: TRBJ1-1; d_gene: TRBD1; abundance: NA; v_gene: TRBV10-1; CDR3nt: TGCGCCAGCAGTCGACAGGGCATGAACACTGAAGCTTTCTTT; CDR3aa: CASSRQGMNTEAFF
j_gene: TRBJ1-2; d_gene: NA; abundance: NA; v_gene: TRBV6-6; CDR3nt: TGTGCCAGCAGTTACCTGGGAGGTGATGGCTACACCTTC; CDR3aa: CASSYLGGDGYTF
j_gene: TRBJ1-4; d_gene: NA; abundance: NA; v_gene: TRBV21-1; CDR3nt: TGTGCCAGCAGCAAAGGTCAGGACTGGACAGTCTATAAACTGTTTTTT; CDR3aa: CASSKGQDWTVYKLFF
j_gene: TRBJ1-6; d_gene: NA; abundance: NA; v_gene: TRBV6-1; CDR3nt: TGTGCCAGCAGTGAAGTTATCGGGGGGCTTTCACCCCTCCACTTT; CDR3aa: CASSEVIGGLSPLHF
j_gene: TRBJ1-6; d_gene: NA; abundance: NA; v_gene: TRBV5-8; CDR3nt: TGTGCCAGCAGCCCGGGTTATAATTCACCCCTCCACTTT; CDR3aa: CASSPGYNSPLHF
j_gene: TRBJ1-2; d_gene: TRBD1; abundance: NA; v_gene: TRBV12-3/TRBV12-4; CDR3nt: TGTGCCAGCAGTCGGACAGGGCTAGACAGCTACACCTTC; CDR3aa: CASSRTGLDSYTF
j_gene: TRBJ1-2; d_gene: NA; abundance: few; v_gene: TRBV19; CDR3nt: TGTGCCAGTAGTCCCACTACAGGGAATCATGGCTACACCTTC; CDR3aa: CASSPTTGNHGYTF
j_gene: TRBJ1-1; d_gene: NA; abundance: NA; v_gene: TRBV6-5; CDR3nt: TGTGCCAGCAGGCTAGGCCAAAGCGGCACTGAAGCTTTCTTT; CDR3aa: CASRLGQSGTEAFF
j_gene: TRBJ2-1; d_gene: NA; abundance: NA; v_gene: TRBV19; CDR3nt: TGTGCCAGTAGTGTCCGGCGAGGGCCGGAGAATGAGCAGTTCTTC; CDR3aa: CASSVRRGPENEQFF
j_gene: TRBJ2-1; d_gene: TRBD2; abundance: once; v_gene: TRBV14; CDR3nt: TGTGCCAGCAGCCAAGTCATTGCACTAGCGGGGGTGGATGAGCAGTTCTTC; CDR3aa: CASSQVIALAGVDEQFF
j_gene: TRBJ2-7; d_gene: NA; abundance: NA; v_gene: TRBV4-1; CDR3nt: TGCGCCAGCAGCCAGACAGTCTCCTACGAGCAGTACTTC; CDR3aa: CASSQTVSYEQYF
j_gene: TRBJ1-2; d_gene: NA; abundance: NA; v_gene: TRBV19; CDR3nt: TGTGCCAGTAGTATAAATCCAGGGTATGGCTACACCTTC; CDR3aa: CASSINPGYGYTF
j_gene: TRBJ2-5; d_gene: TRBD1; abundance: once; v_gene: TRBV7-2; CDR3nt: TGTGCCAGCAGCTCACAGGGGGCGAAAGAGACCCAGTACTTC; CDR3aa: CASSSQGAKETQYF
j_gene: TRBJ1-6; d_gene: TRBD1; abundance: NA; v_gene: TRBV10-3; CDR3nt: TGTGCCATCAGTGGGACAGGCGATAATTCACCCCTCCACTTT; CDR3aa: CAISGTGDNSPLHF
j_gene: TRBJ2-1; d_gene: NA; abundance: NA; v_gene: TRBV5-4; CDR3nt: TGTGCCAGCAGCTCCACAGGGTCCCTAAACCACAATGAGCAGTTCTTC; CDR3aa: CASSSTGSLNHNEQFF
j_gene: TRBJ2-1; d_gene: TRBD1; abundance: NA; v_gene: TRBV29-1; CDR3nt: TGCAGCGTTGAGGACAGGGGAATTAATGAGCAGTTCTTC; CDR3aa: CSVEDRGINEQFF
j_gene: TRBJ2-7; d_gene: NA; abundance: NA; v_gene: TRBV5-1; CDR3nt: TGCGCCAGCAGCCGAGGCGGAGGGGACAGCACCTACGAGCAGTACTTC; CDR3aa: CASSRGGGDSTYEQYF
j_gene: TRBJ2-7; d_gene: NA; abundance: few; v_gene: TRBV18; CDR3nt: TGTGCCAGCTCTAGAGACACCCTCTACGAGCAGTACTTC; CDR3aa: CASSRDTLYEQYF
j_gene: TRBJ1-3; d_gene: TRBD1; abundance: NA; v_gene: TRBV6-5; CDR3nt: TGTGCCAGCAGTTACGACAGGGTTGGAAACACCATATATTTT; CDR3aa: CASSYDRVGNTIYF